This T cell receptor beta chain was sequenced in a study of T cell responses to AZD1222 COVID-19 vaccine. Study-level findings and limits: Variant regions that are unmutated are reportedly the target of nearly half of spike-specific TCRs. Baseline serostatus was positive in only six or seven AZD1222 recipients.

Clones were sequenced by immunoSEQ multiplex PCR, and TCRdb holds only the in-frame ones, with some missing. Counted here are under 130,000 clones, nearly 90% occurring once; the ten biggest clones make up about 40%. This clone was detected once. Its antigen is currently unknown. Germline trimming cut 4 bases from V and 7 bases from J; bases unmatched to any gene: 10. The germline gives CDR1 SGHTA, CDR2 FQGNSA. The CDR3 runs 15 residues. The rearrangement joins TRBV7-2 to TRBJ2-1, with 7 bases aligning to TRBD1. The sequence derives from an adult who received the AZD1222 COVID-19 vaccine. Material: peripheral blood, obtained 28 days after the second AZD1222 dose. This chain's CDR3 is CASSSQQGRQNEQFF. The CDR3 region has the DNA TGTGCCAGCAGCTCCCAACAGGGGCGGCAGAATGAGCAGTTCTTC.